Each of the 27 T cell receptor beta chains below was sequenced from the same sample in a study of blood T cell repertoires in COVID-19. TCRdb's table, derived via immunoSEQ multiplex PCR, lists solely in-frame clones and lacks some. Among about 170,000 clones, approximately 88% were seen once, and the ten largest hold roughly an eighth. The source material was peripheral blood. All receptors come from a man aged 18 to 30 with active or convalescent COVID-19.

The V call is TRBV5-1, the J call TRBJ2-7; D is unclear. CDR1 is SGHRS and CDR2 is YFSETQ in the germline V gene. This CDR3 region has 14 residues. Trimming left V 1 base short and J 2 bases short, with 10 bases between. This chain's CDR3 is CASSLWQETYEQYF. Written as DNA, the CDR3 is TGCGCCAGCAGCTTGTGGCAGGAAACCTACGAGCAGTACTTC.

The gene calls are TRBV5-5 and TRBJ2-7, with 7 bases that match TRBD2. The J segment lost 0 bases and the V segment lost 2 bases, leaving 17 bases of the junction unmatched. The CDR3 totals 19 residues. In germline, CDR1 is SGHKS, CDR2 YYEKEE (reference sequence). This chain's CDR3 is CASSLRLAETSPFSYEQYF. For the CDR3, the DNA is TGTGCCAGCAGCTTACGGTTGGCGGAGACTAGCCCTTTCTCCTACGAGCAGTACTTC.

The chain carries TRBV30 and TRBJ1-3, with a tentative D call TRBD1 (5 bases). The CDR3 is 13 residues long. In germline, CDR1 is GTSNPN, CDR2 SVGIG (reference sequence). The V gene lost 5 bases and the J gene lost 0 bases, with 8 bases spanning the gap. The CDR3 DNA is TGTGCCTGGGACAGAACCTCTGGAAACACCATATATTTT. Translated, it gives CAWDRTSGNTIYF. The full variable domain, completed using reference TRBV30 and TRBJ1-3, is SQTIHQWPATLVQPVGSPLSLECTVEGTSNPNLYWYRQAAGRGLQLLFYSVGIGQISSEVPQNLSASRPQDRQFILSSKKLLLSDSGFYLCAWDRTSGNTIYFGEGSWLTVV.

Only a few counts were recorded for this clone. The V call is TRBV16, the J call TRBJ1-2, with TRBD1 identical over 7 bases. The CDR3 is 13 residues long. CDR1 is KGHSY, CDR2 FQNENV, per germline. V dropped 3 bases and J dropped 2; count of bases not matched to a gene: 0. CDR3 region: CASSQTGNYGYTF. Written as DNA, the CDR3 is TGTGCCAGCAGCCAGACAGGGAACTATGGCTACACCTTC.

The chain couples TRBV30 to TRBJ1-2; 7 positions match TRBD1. CDR1 GTSNPN and CDR2 SVGIG come from the germline V gene (reference sequence). V was clipped by 5 bases and J by 4 bases; unmatched bases: 10. CDR3 length: 14 amino acids. CDR3 amino acids: CAWRQTGSFYGYTF. The CDR3 bases are TGTGCCTGGCGACAGACAGGGTCATTCTATGGCTACACCTTC.

This clone came up a few times. The chain employs TRBV6-1 and TRBJ1-6, with D possibly being TRBD1 (5 bases). The germline V gene has CDR1 MNHNS and CDR2 SASEGT. This CDR3 region has 17 residues. Trimming removed 2 bases at V and 9 bases at J, with 20 bases between. The chain's CDR3 is CASSEISYRQILSPLHF. In DNA, the CDR3 is TGTGCCAGCAGTGAAATCTCCTATAGACAGATTCTTTCACCCCTCCACTTT.

This rearrangement joins TRBV10-1 to TRBJ2-3; D perhaps matches TRBD2 (6 bases). V dropped 5 bases and J dropped 0 bases, with 9 bases sitting between them. The germline V gene has CDR1 WNHNN and CDR2 SYGVQD (reference sequence). This CDR3 is built from 14 residues. The CDR3: CASSSSGSTDTQYF. In nucleotides, the CDR3 is TGCGCCAGCAGTTCAAGCGGGAGCACAGATACGCAGTATTTT.

The sample holds a few counts of this clone. The chain joins TRBV7-2 to TRBJ1-5; D uncertain. Trimming took off 5 bases at V and 3 bases at J, with 14 bases between the two ends. The CDR3 spans 15 residues. The V gene's germline CDR1 is SGHTA and CDR2 FQGNSA. Written as DNA, the CDR3 is TGTGCCAGCAGCGCCTCTCGGGTTTACAATCAGCCCCAGCATTTT. As protein: CASSASRVYNQPQHF.

This clone was seen just once. The chain joins TRBV5-6 to TRBJ1-1, with TRBD1 matching over 8 bases. The CDR3 has 14 residues. Germline assignment: CDR1 SGHDT and CDR2 YYEEEE. V lost 0 bases and J lost 11; bases outside the gene matches: 9. The DNA of the CDR3 is TGTGCCAGCAGCTTGGCCACGTGGACAGGGAGCGCTTTCTTT. Its protein is CASSLATWTGSAFF.

This clone appeared a few times. J is TRBJ2-6 and V is TRBV7-9; 9 bases are a match to TRBD1. The CDR3 totals 18 residues. The V segment lost 5 bases and the J segment 1 base; nucleotides outside the gene matches: 9. The germline V gene encodes CDR1 SEHNR and CDR2 FQNEAQ (reference sequence). The CDR3 bases are TGTGCCAGCAGCCGCCTACAGGGGGCTGGGTCTGGGGCCAACGTCCTGACTTTC. Protein: CASSRLQGAGSGANVLTF. Full variable domain (missing parts from reference TRBV7-9 and TRBJ2-6): DTGVSQNPRHKITKRGQNVTFRCDPISEHNRLYWYRQTLGQGPEFLTYFQNEAQLEKSRLLSDRFSAERPKGSFSTLEIQRTEQGDSAMYLCASSRLQGAGSGANVLTFGAGSRLTVL.

CDR3 residues: CASSVTRDSPSSQHF. CDR3 nucleotide sequence: TGTGCCAGCAGCGTTACAAGGGACAGCCCTAGTTCCCAGCATTTT. The chain couples TRBV5-8 to TRBJ1-5, with 7 bases that match TRBD1. The CDR3 runs 15 residues. Germline V gene lookup returns CDR1 SGHTS and CDR2 YDEGEE. J lost 11 bases, V lost 4 bases, and 15 bases had no gene match.

CDR3 sequence: CASSFRLVDQPQHF. DNA of the CDR3: TGTGCCAGCAGTTTCCGGCTAGTTGATCAGCCCCAGCATTTT. The chain carries TRBV28 and TRBJ1-5; D unresolved. Germline V gene sequence: CDR1 MDHEN, CDR2 SYDVKM. V lost 3 bases and J 5 bases, leaving 11 bases between the germline ends. The length of the CDR3 is 14 residues. The full variable domain, in which reference TRBV28 and TRBJ1-5 provide the parts outside the CDR3, is DVKVTQSSRYLVKRTGEKVFLECVQDMDHENMFWYRQDPGLGLRLIYFSYDVKMKEKGDIPEGYSVSREKKERFSLILESASTNQTSMYLCASSFRLVDQPQHFGDGTRLSIL.

V usage is TRBV11-3 and J usage is TRBJ1-1, with D unclear. V was shortened by 5 bases and J by 2 bases, with 9 bases between the two germline ends. CDR1 SGHNT and CDR2 YENEEA come from the germline V gene. The CDR3 extends over 13 amino acids. Here the CDR3 reads CASSHTPNTEAFF. DNA for the CDR3: TGTGCCAGCAGCCATACACCAAACACTGAAGCTTTCTTT.

The V gene is TRBV4-1, the J gene TRBJ2-7; TRBD1 aligns across 10 bases. This CDR3 comprises 18 residues. Trimming removed 0 bases from V and 8 bases from J; junction bases left unmatched: 16. The germline CDR1 and CDR2 sequences are MGHRA and YSYEKL. CDR3 loop: CASSQEGTGALGLLKQYF. Written as DNA, the CDR3 is TGCGCCAGCAGCCAAGAAGGGACAGGGGCCCTTGGACTACTCAAGCAGTACTTC.

The CDR3 DNA reads as TGCGCCAGCAGCCTGCAGGGAGGATTGAATGAAAAACTGTTTTTT. This codes for CASSLQGGLNEKLFF. V and J are TRBV4-3 and TRBJ1-4, with D perhaps matching TRBD1 (5 bases). The CDR3 consists of 15 residues. Trimming took 4 bases from V and 5 from J, leaving 14 bases between them. Germline lookup yields CDR1 LGHNA and CDR2 YSLEER.

The gene calls are TRBV15 and TRBJ2-3, with 7 nucleotides matching TRBD2. The CDR3 contains 14 residues. Trimming cost V 1 base and J 12 bases; bases outside gene matches: 10. Germline CDR1 reads LNHNV; CDR2 reads YYDKDF (reference sequence). This CDR3 reads CATSRVGAGETQYF. The CDR3 DNA sequence: TGTGCCACCAGCAGAGTAGGCGCGGGAGAGACCCAGTATTTT.

This chain connects TRBV9 to TRBJ1-2; a weak D match, TRBD1 (6 bases). This CDR3 region has 14 residues. Germline lookup yields CDR1 SGDLS and CDR2 YYNGEE. The germline V and J ends were trimmed by 4 bases and 3 bases, with 13 bases remaining between them. The CDR3 bases are TGTGCCAGCAGCCCCAGGGGAGGGGACTATGGCTACACCTTC. Translated, it gives CASSPRGGDYGYTF.

This clone was seen a few times. The chain recombines TRBV7-2 with TRBJ2-5; D ambiguous. V lost 0 bases and J 7 bases, leaving 6 bases between the germline ends. The CDR3 totals 12 residues. The germline gives CDR1 SGHTA, CDR2 FQGNSA. The CDR3 here is CASSLATRTQYF. The DNA for the CDR3 is TGTGCCAGCAGCTTAGCAACGAGGACCCAGTACTTC.

About this clone itself: This sample includes further DNA sequences coding for the same CDR3. This chain connects TRBV7-9 to TRBJ2-1; 13 bases line up with TRBD2. The CDR3 loop spans 15 amino acids. J was trimmed by 7 bases and V by 1 base; bases with no gene match: 1. Germline V gene lookup returns CDR1 SEHNR and CDR2 FQNEAQ (reference sequence). The CDR3: CASSLVTSGRNEQFF. CDR3 nucleotides: TGTGCCAGCAGCTTAGTGACTAGCGGGAGGAATGAGCAGTTCTTC.

The chain has TRBV9 and TRBJ2-2; 10 bases match TRBD1. The V gene end was trimmed by 3 bases and the J gene end by 5 bases; junction bases not matched to a gene: 7. The V gene's germline CDR1 is SGDLS and CDR2 YYNGEE. The CDR3 runs to 16 residues. CDR3 coding DNA: TGTGCCAGCAGCGCGCGGGGACAGGGGTTGACCGGGGAGCTGTTTTTT. Its translation: CASSARGQGLTGELFF.

V and J are TRBV19 and TRBJ1-1; 10 positions agree with TRBD1. CDR1 is LNHDA and CDR2 is SQIVND in the germline V gene (reference sequence). This CDR3 contains 15 residues. Trimming at V came to 5 bases and at J to 8 bases, leaving 11 bases not matched to a gene. CDR3 loop: CASSPRDRGIGEAFF. CDR3 sequence (DNA): TGTGCCAGTAGTCCCCGGGACAGGGGCATTGGAGAAGCTTTCTTT.

This clone appeared a single time. The V gene is TRBV11-3, the J gene TRBJ2-5; 8 positions agree with TRBD1. Germline V CDR1 and CDR2: SGHNT, YENEEA. V was clipped by 5 bases and J by 5 bases; unmatched bases: 7. The CDR3 length is 14 residues. The DNA of the CDR3 is TGTGCCAGCAGCCGAGGTCGACAGGGGGAGACCCAGTACTTC. Its protein product is CASSRGRQGETQYF.

The chain combines TRBV2 with TRBJ1-2; 8 nucleotides agree with TRBD1. The V and J ends lost 6 bases and 2 bases, in that order; junction bases with no gene match: 2. Germline values: CDR1 SNHLY, CDR2 FYNNEI. The CDR3 has 13 amino acids. The CDR3 loop is CASRTGVNYGYTF. The DNA of the CDR3 is TGTGCCAGCAGGACAGGGGTAAACTATGGCTACACCTTC.

This chain joins TRBV19 and TRBJ1-1; 7 bases match TRBD1. The germline V gene encodes CDR1 LNHDA and CDR2 SQIVND (reference sequence). The V gene end was trimmed by 5 bases and the J gene end by 0 bases; junction bases not matched to a gene: 6. CDR3 length: 15 amino acids. The CDR3 nucleotides are TGTGCCAGTAGTTCAAACGGACAGGTGAACACTGAAGCTTTCTTT. Its translation is CASSSNGQVNTEAFF.

In DNA form, the CDR3 reads TGTGCCAGTAGCCGACGTACAGGCGAACCTTACAATGAGCAGTTCTTC. The encoded protein is CASSRRTGEPYNEQFF. This chain uses TRBV19 with TRBJ2-1; tentatively, D is TRBD1 (5 bases). Trimming shortened V by 6 bases and J by 4 bases, and 19 bases separated the two germline ends. The CDR3 consists of 16 residues. Germline loops: CDR1 LNHDA, CDR2 SQIVND (reference sequence).

This clone was counted once. The chain is built from TRBV28 and TRBJ2-1; maybe TRBD2 (6 bases). Per germline, CDR1 MDHEN and CDR2 SYDVKM. The V and J ends lost 7 bases and 1 base respectively, with 11 bases between them. CDR3 length: 14 amino acids. The CDR3 DNA is TGTGCCAGCATCAAGGGAGGTTCCTACAATGAGCAGTTCTTC. It encodes CASIKGGSYNEQFF. The full variable domain, completed using reference TRBV28 and TRBJ2-1, is DVKVTQSSRYLVKRTGEKVFLECVQDMDHENMFWYRQDPGLGLRLIYFSYDVKMKEKGDIPEGYSVSREKKERFSLILESASTNQTSMYLCASIKGGSYNEQFFGPGTRLTVL.

The gene calls are TRBV5-1 and TRBJ1-2; maybe TRBD1 (6 bases). There are 15 residues in the CDR3. Trimming cost V 2 bases and J 4 bases, with 15 bases left between them. Looked up from germline, CDR1 is SGHRS and CDR2 is YFSETQ. The CDR3 region has the DNA TGCGCCAGCAGCTTTACTGGGGGGGGCCTCTATGGCTACACCTTC. Translating gives CASSFTGGGLYGYTF.